This paragraph reports one T cell receptor beta chain. The target of this receptor is not known. Per-base qualities were not stored, and no clone one base away is much larger. Library preparation employed the immunoSEQ multiplex PCR assay. TCRdb re-hosts the immuneACCESS table, in-frame sequences only. Its copies lack some clones; in the studies checked, an unresolved V gene accounts for under half of them, and the cause for the rest is not known. The sample data list 7,000 to 9,500 clones, and roughly 84% of these were observed just once. The biggest ten clones account for about 3.4% of the sample. Including cysteine and phenylalanine, the CDR3 has 15 amino acids. Only CDR3 DNA remains: 45 bases, in frame from the first base. The junction carries 17 bases between V and J, which are trimmed by 4 bases and 5 bases respectively. According to the germline V gene, CDR1 reads MGHRA and CDR2 reads YSYEKL.

This specimen comes from a study of tumor T cells in aggressive B-cell lymphoma (dated by TCRdb to the late 2010s). The sequencing input was tumor tissue. The clonotype comes from an adult with diffuse large B cell lymphoma. In this chain, TRBV4-1 is recombined with TRBJ1-1; confidence is insufficient to name the D gene. Here is the DNA: TGCGCCAGCAGCCCCATTACTGGGAGAGGGACTGAAGCTTTCTTT. The resulting protein is CASSPITGRGTEAFF.